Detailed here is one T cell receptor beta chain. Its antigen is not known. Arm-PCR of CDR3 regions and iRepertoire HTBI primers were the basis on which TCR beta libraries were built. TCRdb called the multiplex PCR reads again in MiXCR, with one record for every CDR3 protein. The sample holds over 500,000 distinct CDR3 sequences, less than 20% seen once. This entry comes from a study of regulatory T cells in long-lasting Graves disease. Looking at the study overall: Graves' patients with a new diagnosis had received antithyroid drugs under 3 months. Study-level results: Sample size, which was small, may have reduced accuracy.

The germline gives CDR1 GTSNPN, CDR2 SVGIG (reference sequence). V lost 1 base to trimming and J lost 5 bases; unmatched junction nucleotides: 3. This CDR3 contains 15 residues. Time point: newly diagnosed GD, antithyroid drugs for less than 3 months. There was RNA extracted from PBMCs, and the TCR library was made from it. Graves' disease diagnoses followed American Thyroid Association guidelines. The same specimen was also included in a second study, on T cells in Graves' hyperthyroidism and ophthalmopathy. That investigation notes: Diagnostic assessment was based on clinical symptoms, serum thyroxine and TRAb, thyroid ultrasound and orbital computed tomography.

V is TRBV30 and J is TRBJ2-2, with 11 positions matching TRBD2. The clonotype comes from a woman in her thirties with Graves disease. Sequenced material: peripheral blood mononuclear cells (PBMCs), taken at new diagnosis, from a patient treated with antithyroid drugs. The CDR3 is CAWSGRTSGTGELFF. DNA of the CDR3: TGTGCCTGGAGTGGAAGGACTAGCGGGACCGGGGAGCTGTTTTTT.